These 18 T cell receptor beta chains originate from one sample sequenced in a study of vaccination and CD4 T cells after COVID-19. No antigens are known for them. Sequenced with the Oncomine TCR Beta short-read assay was DNA taken from cultured CD4+ T cells. TCRdb reprocessed the PCR reads with MiXCR, giving one entry per CDR3 protein. The table has under 13,000 distinct CDR3 sequences, more than 65% seen once. Treatment reported: roughly nine-day PBMC culture with coronavirus spike peptide pools or control peptides (ViraFEST assay). The source material was CD4+ T cells from blood, cultured in vitro. These receptors were taken from a human donor who had recovered from COVID-19.

This clonotype has a handful of counts. The rearrangement joins TRBV20-1 to TRBJ1-2; D not certain. This CDR3 is 12 amino acids long. The ends were cut back, 0 bases at V and 7 bases at J, with 9 bases in the middle. The germline CDR1 and CDR2 sequences are DFQATT and SNEGSKA (reference sequence). The DNA for the CDR3 is TGCAGTGCTAGAGATTCTGGGGTTGGCTACACCTTC. It specifies CSARDSGVGYTF.

This clonotype appeared once. The rearrangement joins TRBV19 to TRBJ1-5; unclear D gene. V dropped 3 bases and J dropped 7 bases, with 10 bases sitting between them. The CDR3 runs 13 residues. CDR1 LNHDA and CDR2 SQIVND come from the germline V gene (reference sequence). CDR3 DNA: TGTGCCAGTAGTATCCAAGGGAAACAGCCCCAGCATTTT. It codes for CASSIQGKQPQHF.

There are a few counts of this clonotype. The CDR3 nucleotides are TGCAGTGCTAAACAGGGTGGCGGTCAGCCCCAGCATTTT. It specifies CSAKQGGGQPQHF. The chain employs TRBV20-1 and TRBJ1-5; the D gene is possibly TRBD1 (6 bases). The CDR3 has 13 residues. Germline assignment: CDR1 DFQATT and CDR2 SNEGSKA (reference sequence). Between the trimmed V and J ends, which lost 4 bases and 6 bases, there was a span of 13 bases.

The chain carries TRBV28 and TRBJ1-1; maybe TRBD1 (6 bases). V gave up 3 bases and J gave up 3 bases, with 11 bases separating them. CDR1 and CDR2 (germline): MDHEN, SYDVKM. This CDR3 spans 14 amino acids. CDR3 sequence: CASSFGGLHTEAFF. The CDR3 nucleotides are TGTGCCAGCAGTTTTGGGGGGCTTCACACTGAAGCTTTCTTT.

V usage is TRBV19 and J usage is TRBJ1-3; the D is unclear. V dropped 5 bases and J dropped 0 bases, with 5 bases sitting between them. The germline V gene has CDR1 LNHDA and CDR2 SQIVND (reference sequence). The CDR3 spans 13 residues. The CDR3 DNA follows: TGTGCCAGTAGTCCTGTCTCTGGAAACACCATATATTTT. Translating gives CASSPVSGNTIYF.

J is TRBJ2-1 and V is TRBV20-1, with 7 bases aligning to TRBD2. Germline CDR1 and CDR2: DFQATT and SNEGSKA (reference sequence). After removal of 2 bases from V and 0 bases from J, the junction contained 7 bases not matched to a gene. This CDR3 has 16 amino acids. CDR3 in amino acids: CSARTLALSSYNEQFF. DNA for the CDR3: TGCAGTGCTAGAACACTAGCGCTGAGCTCCTACAATGAGCAGTTCTTC.

This clonotype showed up just a few times. The chain uses TRBV7-9 and TRBJ2-5; D gene unclear. CDR3 length: 14 residues. V lost 0 bases and J lost 5, with 10 bases in between. Germline V lookup: CDR1 SEHNR, CDR2 FQNEAQ (reference sequence). The CDR3 sequence: CASSLATMSETQYF. The DNA of the CDR3 is TGTGCCAGCAGCTTAGCAACCATGTCGGAGACCCAGTACTTC.

In its sample, this clonotype is large. The chain couples TRBV20-1 to TRBJ2-7; 10 bases align to TRBD2. The CDR3 loop spans 14 amino acids. CDR1 is DFQATT, CDR2 SNEGSKA, per germline (reference sequence). J gave up 0 bases and V 5 bases, and 4 bases lay outside the gene matches. The CDR3 DNA reads as TGCAGTGCTGATAGCGGGAGGCCCTCCTACGAGCAGTACTTC. This codes for CSADSGRPSYEQYF.

The chain joins TRBV20-1 to TRBJ1-5; D may be TRBD1 (5 bases). The CDR3 runs to 16 residues. Germline V lookup: CDR1 DFQATT, CDR2 SNEGSKA (reference sequence). V lost 1 base and J 2 bases, leaving 15 bases between the germline ends. The CDR3 reads CSARAGGGGRNQPQHF. The CDR3 DNA reads TGCAGTGCTAGAGCCGGCGGGGGGGGTCGCAATCAGCCCCAGCATTTT.

The rearrangement uses TRBV4-3 and TRBJ2-7; D may be TRBD1 (6 bases). V lost 0 bases to trimming and J lost 0 bases, with 18 bases between them. CDR3 size: 18 residues. Germline CDR1 LGHNA, CDR2 YSLEER. CDR3 sequence: CASSQDLTGLSLSYEQYF. The CDR3 DNA sequence: TGCGCCAGCAGCCAAGATCTAACAGGGCTATCCCTCTCCTACGAGCAGTACTTC.

This rearrangement joins TRBV9 to TRBJ1-5; perhaps TRBD1 as D (6 bases). V was clipped by 7 bases and J by 1 base, with 9 bases between them. The CDR3 has 13 amino acids. CDR1 and CDR2 (germline): SGDLS, YYNGEE. DNA of the CDR3: TGTGCCAGCGGGGGCTACAGCAATCAGCCCCAGCATTTT. This sequence encodes CASGGYSNQPQHF.

V usage is TRBV6-5 and J usage is TRBJ1-5; weak D call: TRBD1 (5 bases). Per germline, CDR1 MNHEY and CDR2 SVGAGI. This CDR3 is 17 amino acids long. V was clipped by 0 bases and J by 11 bases, with 23 bases between them. The CDR3 loop is CASSYSKNRYSMLAQHF. DNA for the CDR3: TGTGCCAGCAGTTACTCGAAAAACAGGTACTCCATGTTAGCCCAGCATTTT.

The rearrangement uses TRBV7-2 and TRBJ2-1; the match to TRBD2 covers 11 bases. Germline V lookup: CDR1 SGHTA, CDR2 FQGNSA. Trimming took 6 bases from V and 7 from J; bases not matched to a gene: 8. The CDR3 is 15 amino acids. The CDR3 spells CASSLLAGGFNEQFF. The CDR3 nucleotides are TGTGCCAGCAGTTTGCTAGCGGGAGGTTTTAATGAGCAGTTCTTC.

The table lists this clonotype with a few counts. The rearrangement uses TRBV28 and TRBJ1-1; a possible D gene is TRBD1 (6 bases). The CDR3 sequence is 16 residues long. Germline V CDR1 and CDR2: MDHEN, SYDVKM. Between the trimmed V and J ends, which lost 8 bases and 0 bases, there was a span of 19 bases. The CDR3 DNA is TGTGCCAGCCAAGGGGCCCTGGGGGCCCTGAACACTGAAGCTTTCTTT. It encodes CASQGALGALNTEAFF.

This rearrangement joins TRBV7-2 to TRBJ2-1; weak D call: TRBD2 (5 bases). Germline V gene lookup returns CDR1 SGHTA and CDR2 FQGNSA. Trimming stripped 5 bases from V and 3 bases from J, with 8 bases between. The CDR3 spans 13 residues. The CDR3 coding sequence is TGTGCCAGCAGCGACTACCTCTACAATGAGCAGTTCTTC. Translated, it gives CASSDYLYNEQFF.

The rearrangement uses TRBV5-1 and TRBJ1-3; D is uncertain. Trimming pared 3 bases from V and 0 bases from J, leaving 13 bases between. The germline gives CDR1 SGHRS, CDR2 YFSETQ. This CDR3 spans 16 amino acids. The CDR3 DNA follows: TGCGCCAGCAGCTCCTCCCCGGGCGCCTCTGGAAACACCATATATTTT. Translated, it gives CASSSSPGASGNTIYF.

This clonotype was counted a few times. The chain recombines TRBV15 with TRBJ1-1; D not resolved. Germline CDR1 and CDR2: LNHNV and YYDKDF (reference sequence). The CDR3 is 16 amino acids. Between the trimmed V and J ends, which lost 0 bases and 1 base, there was a span of 12 bases. The CDR3 protein is CATSRDSFGQNTEAFF. In nucleotides, the CDR3 is TGTGCCACCAGCAGAGATAGTTTTGGGCAGAACACTGAAGCTTTCTTT.

The CDR3 nucleotides read TGTGCCACCAGTGATTCCAGCAGGCGGGCCTACAATGAGCAGTTCTTC. As protein: CATSDSSRRAYNEQFF. The V call is TRBV24-1, the J call TRBJ2-1, with a tentative D call TRBD2 (5 bases). Germline values: CDR1 KGHDR, CDR2 SFDVKD. V was shortened by 2 bases and J by 2 bases, with 12 bases between the two germline ends. CDR3 length equals 16 residues.